This is a list of T cell receptor beta chains from one sample in a study of cytomegalovirus exposure and HLA in healthy donors. Sequencing was performed with immunoSEQ multiplex PCR; in TCRdb, only in-frame clones are kept and a portion is missing. The repertoire holds more than 95,000 clones, 60% to 85% seen once, with less than 5% in the top ten. The sequencing input was PBMCs. Every receptor here comes from a man aged 45-65 years in good health and CMV-seropositive. The CDR3 runs from the conserved cysteine through the conserved F or W. The D gene is left open where the match is weak. Expanded clones get a size class; other rows say once, few or many, or leave the size out.

J gene: TRBJ2-2
D gene: .
clone size: .
V gene: TRBV30
CDR3 DNA: TGTGCCTGGAGTAATAGTTTCGGGGAGCTGTTTTTT
CDR3 protein: CAWSNSFGELFF

J gene: TRBJ2-1
D gene: .
clone size: .
V gene: TRBV6-1
CDR3 DNA: TGTGCCAGCAGTTATGACTACTACAATGAGCAGTTCTTC
CDR3 protein: CASSYDYYNEQFF

J gene: TRBJ2-2
D gene: .
clone size: .
V gene: TRBV12-2
CDR3 DNA: TGTGCAAGTCGCCTTGACAGGGACCTCGCGAACACCGGGGAGCTGTTTTTT
CDR3 protein: CASRLDRDLANTGELFF

J gene: TRBJ2-1
D gene: .
clone size: .
V gene: TRBV7-7
CDR3 DNA: TGTGCCAGCAGCTTAGTTGCCGGGTTGAACTCCTACAATGAGCAGTTCTTC
CDR3 protein: CASSLVAGLNSYNEQFF

J gene: TRBJ2-1
D gene: .
clone size: once
V gene: TRBV4-2
CDR3 DNA: TGTGCCAGCAGCCAAGATGCAGGGGGGCGCTACAATGAGCAGTTCTTC
CDR3 protein: CASSQDAGGRYNEQFF

J gene: TRBJ1-2
D gene: .
clone size: .
V gene: TRBV7-2
CDR3 DNA: TGTGCCAGCAGCCCGGGGGGGGGCAGATCTAACTATGGCTACACCTTC
CDR3 protein: CASSPGGGRSNYGYTF

J gene: TRBJ2-7
D gene: TRBD2
clone size: .
V gene: TRBV11-2
CDR3 DNA: TGTGCCAGCAGCTTGGCCCCGGGACTAGCGGGAGGGCCTACCTACGAGCAGTACTTC
CDR3 protein: CASSLAPGLAGGPTYEQYF

J gene: TRBJ1-2
D gene: .
clone size: once
V gene: TRBV9
CDR3 DNA: TGTGCCAGCAGCGTAGTAGACAGTAATAATGGCTACACCTTC
CDR3 protein: CASSVVDSNNGYTF

J gene: TRBJ2-3
D gene: TRBD2
clone size: .
V gene: TRBV29-1
CDR3 DNA: TGCAGCGGGGGGACTAGCGGGAGAGATACGCAGTATTTT
CDR3 protein: CSGGTSGRDTQYF

J gene: TRBJ2-1
D gene: TRBD2
clone size: .
V gene: TRBV9
CDR3 DNA: TGTGCCAGCAGCGTAGCTGGGAGCGGGGCCTACAATGAGCAGTTCTTC
CDR3 protein: CASSVAGSGAYNEQFF

J gene: TRBJ2-3
D gene: TRBD2
clone size: .
V gene: TRBV29-1
CDR3 DNA: TGCAGCGTTGGTTCGGGGGAGGGAAATACGCAGTATTTT
CDR3 protein: CSVGSGEGNTQYF

J gene: TRBJ2-7
D gene: .
clone size: .
V gene: TRBV6-1
CDR3 DNA: TGTGCCAGCAGCCTAGAGGGTACCTCCTACGAGCAGTACTTC
CDR3 protein: CASSLEGTSYEQYF

J gene: TRBJ2-5
D gene: TRBD2
clone size: .
V gene: TRBV9
CDR3 DNA: TGTGCCAGCAGCGTAGCGGCGGGAGGGGGGGAGACCCAGTACTTC
CDR3 protein: CASSVAAGGGETQYF

J gene: TRBJ2-7
D gene: TRBD2
clone size: .
V gene: TRBV27
CDR3 DNA: TGTGCCAGCAGTCCTACGCTCCGGGACTACCGACCCTACGAGCAGTGCTTC
CDR3 protein: CASSPTLRDYRPYEQCF

J gene: TRBJ1-4
D gene: TRBD1
clone size: .
V gene: TRBV7-9
CDR3 DNA: TGTTCCAGCAGCTGGGGCGCCGGGACAGATAATGAAAAACTGTTTTTT
CDR3 protein: CSSSWGAGTDNEKLFF

J gene: TRBJ2-3
D gene: TRBD2
clone size: .
V gene: TRBV6-1
CDR3 DNA: TGTGCCAGCAGTGAAGTCGCTAGCGGGAGTATTACGCAGTATTTT
CDR3 protein: CASSEVASGSITQYF

J gene: TRBJ1-1
D gene: .
clone size: once
V gene: TRBV14
CDR3 DNA: TGTGCCAGCAGCCAAAGTACAGACACTGAAGCTTTCTTT
CDR3 protein: CASSQSTDTEAFF

J gene: TRBJ2-3
D gene: TRBD2
clone size: medium-sized
V gene: TRBV4-2
CDR3 DNA: TGTGCCAGCAGCCAAGAGCGGGAGGGCCCAGATACGCAGTATTTT
CDR3 protein: CASSQEREGPDTQYF

J gene: TRBJ2-1
D gene: .
clone size: .
V gene: TRBV21-1
CDR3 DNA: TGTGCCAGCACCAGGGGCGTCAAGGACAGGGGTAATGAGCAGTTCTTC
CDR3 protein: CASTRGVKDRGNEQFF

J gene: TRBJ2-7
D gene: TRBD2
clone size: .
V gene: TRBV28
CDR3 DNA: TGTGCCAGCAGCCCCTTGGGACTAGCGGCATTCTACGAGCAGTACTTC
CDR3 protein: CASSPLGLAAFYEQYF